This TCR beta chain was captured by sequencing in a study of blood T cell repertoires in COVID-19. About the study: The United States, Italy and Spain provided the acute and convalescent COVID-19 samples. The analysed material was cDNA or gDNA that came from T cells, B-cell-depleted T cells, or PBMCs.

Source study methods: Nucleated cell number was recorded as an estimate derived from reference gene primer amplification. Using immunoSEQ multiplex PCR, the repertoire was profiled, and TCRdb retains in-frame clones only, with some absent. V, J and clone size are taken as reported in that table, and D and trimming were inferred from the DNA itself. Among 68,000 or so clones, around nine tenths were seen once, and the ten largest hold roughly 2.5%. This clonotype was obtained from a man between 65 and 80 years old with active or convalescent COVID-19. What was sequenced was peripheral blood.

CDR3 DNA: TGTGCCAGCAGCTTACGGCGGGGTGTTGGCTACACCTTC. It translates to CASSLRRGVGYTF. This chain connects TRBV7-8 to TRBJ1-2; D call uncertain. The CDR3 sequence is 13 residues long. Trimming cost V 2 bases and J 7 bases, with 11 bases left between them. Germline V gives CDR1 SGHVS, CDR2 FQNEAQ. Using reference TRBV7-8 and TRBJ1-2 for the parts outside the CDR3, the full variable domain is GAGVSQSPRYKVAKRGQDVALRCDPISGHVSLFWYQQALGQGPEFLTYFQNEAQLDKSGLPSDRFFAERPEGSVSTLKIQRTQQEDSAVYLCASSLRRGVGYTFGSGTRLTVV.